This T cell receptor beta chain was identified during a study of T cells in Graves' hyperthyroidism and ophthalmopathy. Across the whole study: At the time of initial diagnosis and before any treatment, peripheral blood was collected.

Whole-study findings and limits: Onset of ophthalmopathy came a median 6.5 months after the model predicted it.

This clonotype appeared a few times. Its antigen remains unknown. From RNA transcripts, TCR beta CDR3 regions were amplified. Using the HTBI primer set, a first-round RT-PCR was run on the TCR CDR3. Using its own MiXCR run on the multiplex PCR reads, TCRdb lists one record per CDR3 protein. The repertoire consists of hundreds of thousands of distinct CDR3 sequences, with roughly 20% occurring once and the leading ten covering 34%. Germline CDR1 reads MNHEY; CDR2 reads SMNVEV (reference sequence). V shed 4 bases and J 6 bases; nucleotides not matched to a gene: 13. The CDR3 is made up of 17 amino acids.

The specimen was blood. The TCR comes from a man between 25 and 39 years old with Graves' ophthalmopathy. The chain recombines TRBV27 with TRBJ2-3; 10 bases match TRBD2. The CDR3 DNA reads TGTGCCAGCAGTTCCTTAGCGGGAGGCCCCAAGGGGGATACGCAGTATTTT. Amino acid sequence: CASSSLAGGPKGDTQYF.